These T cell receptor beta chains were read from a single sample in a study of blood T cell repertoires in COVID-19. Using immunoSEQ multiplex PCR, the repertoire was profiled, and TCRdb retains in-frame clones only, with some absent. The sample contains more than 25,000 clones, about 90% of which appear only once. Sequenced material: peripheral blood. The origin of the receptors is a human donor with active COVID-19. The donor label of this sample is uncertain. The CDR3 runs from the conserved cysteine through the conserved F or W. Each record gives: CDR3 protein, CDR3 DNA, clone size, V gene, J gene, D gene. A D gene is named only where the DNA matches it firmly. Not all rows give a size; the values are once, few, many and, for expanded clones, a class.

CDR3: CASSSTGRAQYF
DNA: TGTGCCAGCAGCTCGACAGGGCGGGCGCAGTATTTT
size: few
V: TRBV11-2
J: TRBJ2-3
D: TRBD1

CDR3: CASRTGQGHSPLHF
DNA: TGCGCCAGCCGGACGGGACAGGGACATTCACCCCTCCACTTT
size: NA
V: TRBV4-1
J: TRBJ1-6
D: TRBD1

CDR3: CASSVSTDTQYF
DNA: TGTGCCAGCAGCGTCTCGACAGATACGCAGTATTTT
size: NA
V: TRBV9
J: TRBJ2-3
D: NA

CDR3: CASMSGVAGELFF
DNA: TGTGCCAGTATGAGCGGGGTTGCCGGGGAGCTGTTTTTT
size: NA
V: TRBV19
J: TRBJ2-2
D: TRBD2

CDR3: CASSLGQGASEQFF
DNA: TGTGCCAGTAGCTTAGGACAGGGGGCGAGTGAGCAGTTCTTC
size: NA
V: TRBV19
J: TRBJ2-1
D: TRBD1

CDR3: CASSLAGTGLNTEAFF
DNA: TGCGCCAGCAGCCTAGCCGGGACAGGGCTGAACACTGAAGCTTTCTTT
size: few
V: TRBV4-1
J: TRBJ1-1
D: TRBD1

CDR3: CASSEFQRVSEQFF
DNA: TGTGCCAGCAGTGAATTTCAGCGGGTGAGTGAGCAGTTCTTC
size: NA
V: TRBV2
J: TRBJ2-1
D: NA

CDR3: CASSEVQGPNTEAFF
DNA: TGTGCCAGCAGTGAAGTCCAGGGTCCGAACACTGAAGCTTTCTTT
size: NA
V: TRBV6-1
J: TRBJ1-1
D: NA

CDR3: CASSLGRPLYNSPLHF
DNA: TGTGCCAGCAGCTTAGGCAGGCCTCTCTATAATTCACCCCTCCACTTT
size: NA
V: TRBV7-2
J: TRBJ1-6
D: NA

CDR3: CASSLSGGTEAFF
DNA: TGTGCCAGCAGCCTTTCGGGGGGCACTGAAGCTTTCTTT
size: NA
V: TRBV6-6
J: TRBJ1-1
D: NA

CDR3: CASSISSQKFFNQPQHF
DNA: TGTGCCAGTAGTATCTCATCACAAAAGTTCTTCAATCAGCCCCAGCATTTT
size: few
V: TRBV19
J: TRBJ1-5
D: NA

CDR3: CASSLGRAGPEAFF
DNA: TGTGCCAGCAGCTTAGGCAGGGCAGGGCCTGAAGCTTTCTTT
size: NA
V: TRBV7-8
J: TRBJ1-1
D: NA

CDR3: CSVDRTHLDGYTF
DNA: TGCAGCGTTGACAGGACACATCTAGATGGCTACACCTTC
size: NA
V: TRBV29-1
J: TRBJ1-2
D: NA

CDR3: CASSFRTGDGYTF
DNA: TGTGCCAGCAGTTTCCGGACAGGGGATGGCTACACCTTC
size: few
V: TRBV27
J: TRBJ1-2
D: TRBD1

CDR3: CAISEISGGARTEAFF
DNA: TGTGCCATCAGTGAGATTAGTGGTGGGGCTCGGACTGAAGCTTTCTTT
size: NA
V: TRBV10-3
J: TRBJ1-1
D: NA

CDR3: CASSPTSGRLGDTQYF
DNA: TGTGCCAGCAGCCCGACTAGCGGGAGGCTTGGAGATACGCAGTATTTT
size: NA
V: TRBV7-9
J: TRBJ2-3
D: TRBD2

CDR3: CASSSTDRVSGANVLTF
DNA: TGTGCCAGCAGTTCTACCGACAGGGTCTCTGGGGCCAACGTCCTGACTTTC
size: NA
V: TRBV28
J: TRBJ2-6
D: TRBD1

CDR3: CASSPPAGGRGNEQFF
DNA: TGTGCCAGCAGCCCCCCAGCGGGGGGCCGGGGCAATGAGCAGTTCTTC
size: NA
V: TRBV7-8
J: TRBJ2-1
D: TRBD2

CDR3: CASSTRQGVNQPQHF
DNA: TGTGCCAGCAGCACCAGACAGGGAGTGAATCAGCCCCAGCATTTT
size: NA
V: TRBV5-6
J: TRBJ1-5
D: TRBD1

CDR3: CASSLAGAMGEQYF
DNA: TGTGCCAGCAGTTTGGCGGGAGCTATGGGCGAGCAGTACTTC
size: few
V: TRBV28
J: TRBJ2-7
D: TRBD2

CDR3: CASSDGSYYRDYLSTDTQYF
DNA: TGTGCCAGCAGCGATGGGAGCTATTACCGGGACTATCTCAGCACAGATACGCAGTATTTT
size: NA
V: TRBV6-6
J: TRBJ2-3
D: TRBD2

CDR3: CASRILAGEDEQFF
DNA: TGTGCCAGCAGAATACTAGCGGGAGAGGATGAGCAGTTCTTC
size: NA
V: TRBV6-5
J: TRBJ2-1
D: TRBD2

CDR3: CASSPGTGLGNIQYF
DNA: TGTGCCAGCAGTCCCGGGACAGGGTTGGGGAACATTCAGTACTTC
size: NA
V: TRBV6-5
J: TRBJ2-4
D: TRBD1

CDR3: CASSSGLEPRGYEQYF
DNA: TGTGCCAGCAGCTCGGGACTCGAACCAAGGGGCTACGAGCAGTACTTC
size: NA
V: TRBV9
J: TRBJ2-7
D: NA

CDR3: CASSDRTGWETQYF
DNA: TGCGCCAGCAGTGATCGGACAGGGTGGGAGACCCAGTACTTC
size: NA
V: TRBV10-1
J: TRBJ2-5
D: TRBD1

CDR3: CATSEGLAGGVTGELFF
DNA: TGTGCCACCAGTGAAGGACTAGCGGGAGGCGTCACCGGGGAGCTGTTTTTT
size: NA
V: TRBV24-1
J: TRBJ2-2
D: TRBD2

CDR3: CSASRLQGYTF
DNA: TGCAGTGCTAGCCGCCTCCAGGGCTACACCTTC
size: NA
V: TRBV20-1
J: TRBJ1-2
D: NA

CDR3: CASSQGMRPNQETQYF
DNA: TGTGCCAGCAGCCAAGGTATGCGGCCTAACCAAGAGACCCAGTACTTC
size: few
V: TRBV14
J: TRBJ2-5
D: NA

CDR3: CASSRRGDWNYGYTF
DNA: TGTGCCAGCAGTAGAAGGGGCGATTGGAACTATGGCTACACCTTC
size: once
V: TRBV6-4
J: TRBJ1-2
D: NA

CDR3: CASSKGAPGLAGTDTQYF
DNA: TGTGCCAGCAGCAAAGGGGCGCCGGGACTAGCGGGGACAGATACGCAGTATTTT
size: NA
V: TRBV21-1
J: TRBJ2-3
D: NA

CDR3: CASSPLLAGVLGNEQFF
DNA: TGTGCCAGCAGCCCCCTACTAGCGGGAGTCCTTGGAAATGAGCAGTTCTTC
size: NA
V: TRBV28
J: TRBJ2-1
D: TRBD2

CDR3: CASSSETGGWGYGYTF
DNA: TGTGCCAGCAGTTCCGAAACAGGGGGCTGGGGCTATGGCTACACCTTC
size: NA
V: TRBV6-5
J: TRBJ1-2
D: TRBD1

CDR3: CASSPGISYEQYF
DNA: TGTGCCAGTAGTCCAGGAATTTCCTACGAGCAGTACTTC
size: NA
V: TRBV19
J: TRBJ2-7
D: NA

CDR3: CASSATRGGTQYF
DNA: TGTGCCAGCAGCGCCACTAGGGGAGGAACCCAGTACTTC
size: NA
V: TRBV7-2
J: TRBJ2-5
D: NA

CDR3: CASSLPASGTDTQYF
DNA: TGTGCCAGCAGTTTGCCGGCTAGCGGCACAGATACGCAGTATTTT
size: few
V: TRBV28
J: TRBJ2-3
D: NA